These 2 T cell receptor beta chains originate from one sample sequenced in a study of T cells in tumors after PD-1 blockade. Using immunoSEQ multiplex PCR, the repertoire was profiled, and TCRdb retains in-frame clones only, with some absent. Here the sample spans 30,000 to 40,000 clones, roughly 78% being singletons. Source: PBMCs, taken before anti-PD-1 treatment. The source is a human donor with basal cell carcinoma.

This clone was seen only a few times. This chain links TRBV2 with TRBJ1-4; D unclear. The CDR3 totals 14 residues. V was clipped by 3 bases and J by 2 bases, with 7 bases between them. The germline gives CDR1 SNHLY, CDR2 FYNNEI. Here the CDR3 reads CASSDRRTNEKLFF. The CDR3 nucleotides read TGTGCCAGCAGTGACCGACGGACTAATGAAAAACTGTTTTTT.

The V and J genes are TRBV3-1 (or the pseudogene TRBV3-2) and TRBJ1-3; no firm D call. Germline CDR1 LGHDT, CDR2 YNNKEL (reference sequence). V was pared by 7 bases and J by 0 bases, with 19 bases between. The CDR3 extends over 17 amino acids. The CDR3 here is CASTPLRTAHSGNTIYF. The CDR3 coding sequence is TGTGCCAGCACCCCCCTTCGGACGGCGCACTCTGGAAACACCATATATTTT.